This T cell receptor beta chain came from a study of beta chain features in type 1 diabetes. Cells sorted by CD45RO/CCR7/CD25/CD127/CD95/CD27 comprised CD4+ naive, central memory, regulatory and stem cell-like memory cells. With regard to this clone: Its antigen remains unidentified.

The entirety of the isolated RNA underwent reverse transcription, so expressed TCRB transcripts were sequenced. TCRdb's table, derived via immunoSEQ multiplex PCR, lists solely in-frame clones and lacks some. This sample has 100,000 to 150,000 clones, with 15% to 20% found just once. Overall study findings and caveats: Among patients with Type 1 diabetes, TCRB CDR3s were moderately but significantly shorter in every one of the four CD4+ subsets. More deletions and fewer insertions at VDJ junctions were found in patients with type 1 diabetes. PCR, the amplification step, might favor shorter templates, equally in patients and controls. TCRB repertoires of naive, central memory and Treg cells appeared more similar among patients than among healthy donors.

V lost 3 bases, J lost 4 bases, and 9 bases lay in between. CDR3 length equals 13 residues. Germline values: CDR1 SEHNR, CDR2 FQNEAQ (reference sequence). The receptor was isolated from a man younger than 35 with type 1 diabetes. This chain joins TRBV7-9 and TRBJ2-5; D might be TRBD2 (5 bases). Source material: central memory CD4+ T cells from blood. The CDR3 loop is CASSFEGVETQYF. The CDR3 DNA follows: TGTGCCAGCAGCTTCGAGGGCGTAGAGACCCAGTACTTC.